This T cell receptor (beta chain) was captured in a study of CD8 T cells in Susac syndrome. Random hexamers were used to reverse transcribe roughly 0.45 to 1 ug of RNA. The CDR3 of TCR beta was amplified by immunoSEQ multiplex PCR across 54 Vbeta and 13 Jbeta. MiXCR, run by TCRdb on the immunoSEQ multiplex PCR reads, gives a single entry per CDR3 protein. The sample yields about 120,000 distinct CDR3 sequences, roughly 94% seen once. Study-level results: The study's TCR sequencing and HLA analysis drew on a certain number of individuals. That number was acknowledged as relatively small.

FACS was used to enrich TEMRA cells, whereas the CD8+ and CD4+ T cells were obtained by negative isolation. As concerns this clonotype: No antigen is known for it.

The sequencing sample was made of CD4+ T cells from PBMCs. The origin of this receptor is a human donor in good health.

CDR3 DNA: TGTGCCAGCAGGCTCCGGTTTGAGCTGTTTTTT. This codes for CASRLRFELFF. This chain uses TRBV28 with TRBJ2-2; unclear D gene. CDR1 and CDR2 (germline): MDHEN, SYDVKM. CDR3 length equals 11 residues. With 6 bases removed from V and 11 bases from J, the gap between germline ends came to 10 bases.